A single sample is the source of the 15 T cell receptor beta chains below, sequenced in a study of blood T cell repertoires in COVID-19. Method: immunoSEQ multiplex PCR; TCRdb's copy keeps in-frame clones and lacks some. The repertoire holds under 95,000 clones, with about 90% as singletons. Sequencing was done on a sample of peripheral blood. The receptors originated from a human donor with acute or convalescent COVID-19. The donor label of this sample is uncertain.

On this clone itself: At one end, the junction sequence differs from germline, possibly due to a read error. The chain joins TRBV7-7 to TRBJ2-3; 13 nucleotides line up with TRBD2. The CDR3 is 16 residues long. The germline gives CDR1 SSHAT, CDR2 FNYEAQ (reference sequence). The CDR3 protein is CASSLSPGLAGDTQYF. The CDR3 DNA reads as TGTGCTAGCAGCTTGTCTCCGGGACTAGCGGGGGATACGCAGTATTTT. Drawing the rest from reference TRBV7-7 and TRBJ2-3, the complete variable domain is GAGVSQSPRYKVTKRGQDVTLRCDPISSHATLYWYQQALGQGPEFLTYFNYEAQPDKSGLPSDRFSAERPEGSISTLTIQRTEQRDSAMYRCASSLSPGLAGDTQYFGPGTRLTVL.

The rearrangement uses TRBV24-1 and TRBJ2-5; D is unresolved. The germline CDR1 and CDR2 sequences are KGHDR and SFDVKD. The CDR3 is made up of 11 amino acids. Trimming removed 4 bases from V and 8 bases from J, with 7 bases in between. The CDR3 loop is CATSDPSTQYF. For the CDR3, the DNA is TGTGCCACCAGTGACCCCAGTACCCAGTACTTC.

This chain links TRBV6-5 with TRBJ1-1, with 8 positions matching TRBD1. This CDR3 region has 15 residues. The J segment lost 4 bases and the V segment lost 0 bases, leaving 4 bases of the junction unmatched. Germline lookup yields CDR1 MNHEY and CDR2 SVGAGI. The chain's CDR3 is CASSYSTGASTEAFF. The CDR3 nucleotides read TGTGCCAGCAGTTACTCGACAGGGGCGAGCACTGAAGCTTTCTTT.

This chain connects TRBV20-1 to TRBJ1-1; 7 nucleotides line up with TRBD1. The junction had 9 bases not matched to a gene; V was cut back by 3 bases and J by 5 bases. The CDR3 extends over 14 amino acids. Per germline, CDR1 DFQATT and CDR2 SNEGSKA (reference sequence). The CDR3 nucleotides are TGCAGTGCTAGTAATCCGAGACAGGGAACTGAAGCTTTCTTT. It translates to CSASNPRQGTEAFF.

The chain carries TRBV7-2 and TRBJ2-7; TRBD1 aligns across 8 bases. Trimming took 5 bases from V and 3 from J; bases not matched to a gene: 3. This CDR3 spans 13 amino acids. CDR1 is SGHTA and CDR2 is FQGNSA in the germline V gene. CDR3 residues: CASSRDRNYEQYF. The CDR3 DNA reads TGTGCCAGCAGCAGGGACAGGAACTACGAGCAGTACTTC.

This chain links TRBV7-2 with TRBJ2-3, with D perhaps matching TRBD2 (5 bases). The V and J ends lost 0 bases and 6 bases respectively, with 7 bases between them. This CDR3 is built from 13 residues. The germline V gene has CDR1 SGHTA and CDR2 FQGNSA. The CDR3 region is CASSLAGEDTQYF. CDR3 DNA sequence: TGTGCCAGCAGCTTAGCCGGGGAGGATACGCAGTATTTT.

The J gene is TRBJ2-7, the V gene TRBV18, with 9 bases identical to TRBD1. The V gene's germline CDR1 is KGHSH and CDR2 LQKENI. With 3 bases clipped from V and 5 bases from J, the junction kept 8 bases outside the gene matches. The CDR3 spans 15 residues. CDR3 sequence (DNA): TGTGCCAGCTCACCGCCGGGACAGGGTGCCAACGAGCAGTACTTC. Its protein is CASSPPGQGANEQYF.

CDR3 protein: CASSIMGGGTEAFF. The CDR3, as DNA: TGTGCCAGTAGTATAATGGGAGGTGGGACTGAAGCTTTCTTT. The chain uses TRBV19 and TRBJ1-1, with D uncertain. The germline CDR1 and CDR2 sequences are LNHDA and SQIVND (reference sequence). The germline V and J ends were trimmed by 2 bases and 5 bases, with 12 bases remaining between them. CDR3 length: 14 amino acids.

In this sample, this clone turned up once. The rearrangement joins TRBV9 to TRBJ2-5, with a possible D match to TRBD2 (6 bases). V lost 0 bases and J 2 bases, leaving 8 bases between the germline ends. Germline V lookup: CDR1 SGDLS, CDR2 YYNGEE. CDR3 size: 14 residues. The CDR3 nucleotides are TGTGCCAGCAGCGTAGGACTAGGACAAGAGACCCAGTACTTC. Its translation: CASSVGLGQETQYF.

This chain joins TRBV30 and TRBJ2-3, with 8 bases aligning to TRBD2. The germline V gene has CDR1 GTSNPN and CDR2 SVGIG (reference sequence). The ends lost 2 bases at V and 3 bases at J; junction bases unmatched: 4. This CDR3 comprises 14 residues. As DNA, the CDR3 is TGTGCCTGGAGTCTTGGCGGGGGGACAGATACGCAGTATTTT. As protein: CAWSLGGGTDTQYF. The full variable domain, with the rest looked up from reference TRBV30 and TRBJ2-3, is SQTIHQWPATLVQPVGSPLSLECTVEGTSNPNLYWYRQAAGRGLQLLFYSVGIGQISSEVPQNLSASRPQDRQFILSSKKLLLSDSGFYLCAWSLGGGTDTQYFGPGTRLTVL.

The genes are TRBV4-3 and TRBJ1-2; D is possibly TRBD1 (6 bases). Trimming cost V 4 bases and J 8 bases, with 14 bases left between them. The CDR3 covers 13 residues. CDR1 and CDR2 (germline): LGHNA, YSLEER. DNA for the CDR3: TGCGCCAGCAGCCTTGGACAGAAGGACGGCTACACCTTC. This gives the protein CASSLGQKDGYTF.

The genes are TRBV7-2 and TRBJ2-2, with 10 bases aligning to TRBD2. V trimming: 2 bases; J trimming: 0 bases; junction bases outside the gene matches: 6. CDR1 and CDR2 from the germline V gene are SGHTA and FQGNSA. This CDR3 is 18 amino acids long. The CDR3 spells CASSLPSGGASNTGELFF. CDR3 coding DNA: TGTGCCAGCAGCTTACCCAGCGGGGGGGCCTCGAACACCGGGGAGCTGTTTTTT. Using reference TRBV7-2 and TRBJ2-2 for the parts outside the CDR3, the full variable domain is GAGVSQSPSNKVTEKGKDVELRCDPISGHTALYWYRQSLGQGLEFLIYFQGNSAPDKSGLPSDRFSAERTGGSVSTLTIQRTQQEDSAVYLCASSLPSGGASNTGELFFGEGSRLTVL.

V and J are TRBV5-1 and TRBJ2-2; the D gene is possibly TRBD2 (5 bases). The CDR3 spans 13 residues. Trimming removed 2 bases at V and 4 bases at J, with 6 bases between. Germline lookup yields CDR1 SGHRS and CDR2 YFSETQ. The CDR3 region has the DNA TGCGCCAGCAGCTTTGAGGGCACCGGGGAGCTGTTTTTT. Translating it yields CASSFEGTGELFF.

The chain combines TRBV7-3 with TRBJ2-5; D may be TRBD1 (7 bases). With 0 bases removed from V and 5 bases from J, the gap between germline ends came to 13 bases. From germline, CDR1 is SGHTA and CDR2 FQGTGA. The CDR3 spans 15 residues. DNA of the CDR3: TGTGCCAGCAGCTTAACAGGGGGCGCGGGGGAGACCCAGTACTTC. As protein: CASSLTGGAGETQYF.

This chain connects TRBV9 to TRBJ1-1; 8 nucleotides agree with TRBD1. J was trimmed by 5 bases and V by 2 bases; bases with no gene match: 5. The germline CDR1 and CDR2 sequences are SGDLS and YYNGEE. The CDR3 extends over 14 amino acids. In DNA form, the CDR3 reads TGTGCCAGCAGCGTCTCAGGGGGCCGGACTGAAGCTTTCTTT. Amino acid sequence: CASSVSGGRTEAFF.